These 30 T cell receptor beta chains were sequenced from one sample in a study of blood T cells in healthy people across ages. A J-beta primer mix and a sample-barcoded 5' primer were used in a second PCR of about 7 to 12 cycles. TCRdb re-derived calls from the 5' RACE reads in MiXCR, one entry per CDR3 protein. The data contain approximately 780,000 distinct CDR3 sequences, more than 25% of them singletons. This same sample was also taken into another study, of T cells of mothers and their children.

The sequencing sample was made of blood. These receptors came from a boy under 18 in good health.

This clonotype has a handful of counts. This chain links TRBV12-3 or TRBV12-4 with TRBJ2-5; 9 bases are shared with TRBD2. J lost 0 bases, V lost 6 bases, and 5 bases had no gene match. This CDR3 is built from 15 residues. The CDR3 sequence: CASSPTSGHQETQYF. CDR3 coding DNA: TGTGCCAGCAGCCCTACTAGCGGGCACCAAGAGACCCAGTACTTC.

The DNA of the CDR3 is TGCGCCAGCAGCAACCTACAGGGCCCTAACTATGGCTACACCTTC. Encoded protein: CASSNLQGPNYGYTF. V usage is TRBV5-1 and J usage is TRBJ1-2; D is possibly TRBD1 (6 bases). Trimming left V 4 bases short and J 0 bases short, with 13 bases between. This CDR3 has 15 amino acids. Germline CDR1 is SGHRS and CDR2 is YFSETQ. The variable domain in full, completed from reference TRBV5-1 and TRBJ1-2, reads KAGVTQTPRYLIKTRGQQVTLSCSPISGHRSVSWYQQTPGQGLQFLFEYFSETQRNKGNFPGRFSGRQFSNSRSEMNVSTLELGDSALYLCASSNLQGPNYGYTFGSGTRLTVV.

The chain carries TRBV5-1 and TRBJ2-3, with 7 bases fitting TRBD1. The CDR3 loop spans 14 amino acids. The V segment lost 4 bases and the J segment 2 bases; nucleotides outside the gene matches: 4. CDR1 is SGHRS, CDR2 YFSETQ, per germline. CDR3 loop: CASSKGQDTDTQYF. The CDR3 bases are TGCGCCAGCAGCAAAGGACAGGACACAGATACGCAGTATTTT. Full variable domain (rest looked up from reference TRBV5-1 and TRBJ2-3): KAGVTQTPRYLIKTRGQQVTLSCSPISGHRSVSWYQQTPGQGLQFLFEYFSETQRNKGNFPGRFSGRQFSNSRSEMNVSTLELGDSALYLCASSKGQDTDTQYFGPGTRLTVL.

This clonotype was observed a handful of times. This sequence joins TRBV5-1 and TRBJ2-2; 8 bases line up with TRBD2. CDR1 and CDR2 from the germline V gene are SGHRS and YFSETQ. With 7 bases clipped from V and 4 bases from J, the junction kept 9 bases outside the gene matches. The CDR3 is made up of 15 amino acids. CDR3 residues: CASSDSGVFTGELFF. The CDR3, as DNA: TGCGCCAGCTCCGATAGCGGGGTTTTCACCGGGGAGCTGTTTTTT.

This clonotype showed up just a few times. The rearrangement uses TRBV20-1 and TRBJ2-5, with 9 positions matching TRBD1. Judging by the DNA end, TRBJ2-7 fits better; the J call may be wrong. The CDR3 has 16 residues. The germline gives CDR1 DFQATT, CDR2 SNEGSKA (reference sequence). The CDR3 is CSAMLTSDRGTYEQYF. For the CDR3, the DNA is TGCAGTGCTATGTTAACGTCGGACAGGGGAACCTACGAGCAGTACTTC.

This clonotype was seen a few times. This sequence joins TRBV20-1 and TRBJ2-1; the match to TRBD1 covers 9 bases. The end of the DNA aligns better with TRBJ2-7, so the J call may be wrong. Germline loops: CDR1 DFQATT, CDR2 SNEGSKA (reference sequence). This CDR3 has 13 amino acids. The CDR3, as DNA: TGCAGTGTGGGCGGGACAGGGAACCACGAGCAGTACTTC. Translated, it gives CSVGGTGNHEQYF.

There are many counts of this clonotype. Here the CDR3 DNA reads TGCAGCGTTGGTCTGGGTCTTGGAAACACCATATATTTT. Translation: CSVGLGLGNTIYF. This chain joins TRBV29-1 and TRBJ1-3, with D uncertain. The CDR3 runs to 13 residues. Germline CDR1 and CDR2: SQVTM and ANQGSEA. The V end lost 4 bases, the J end lost 3 bases, and 10 bases lay between the germline ends.

This chain joins TRBV20-1 and TRBJ1-1; D gene unclear. Per germline, CDR1 DFQATT and CDR2 SNEGSKA (reference sequence). V dropped 4 bases and J dropped 5 bases, with 14 bases sitting between them. The CDR3 contains 13 residues. The CDR3 loop reads CSANNPPGTEAFF. The CDR3 DNA follows: TGCAGTGCTAATAATCCGCCTGGAACTGAAGCTTTCTTT.

The CDR3 protein is CASSPPSSGETQYF. The CDR3 nucleotides read TGTGCCAGCAGCCCCCCTTCTAGCGGGGAGACCCAGTACTTC. The V gene is TRBV3-1, the J gene TRBJ2-5, with TRBD2 matching over 8 bases. Germline V lookup: CDR1 LGHDT, CDR2 YNNKEL (reference sequence). Trimming at V came to 4 bases and at J to 5 bases, leaving 6 bases not matched to a gene. The CDR3 contains 14 residues.

This chain uses TRBV4-2 with TRBJ2-5; 7 nucleotides align to TRBD1. The last part of the DNA fits TRBJ2-7 better; the J call may be wrong. CDR1 and CDR2 from the germline V gene are LGHNA and YNFKEQ. This CDR3 contains 16 residues. The CDR3 sequence is CASSQDRKTGPYEQYF. CDR3 nucleotide sequence: TGTGCCAGCAGCCAAGATCGGAAGACAGGGCCGTACGAGCAGTACTTC.

The CDR3: CASSSHSSGGYEQYF. Written as DNA, the CDR3 is TGCGCCAGCAGTTCTCACTCCAGTGGGGGCTACGAGCAGTACTTC. The chain has TRBV5-1 and TRBJ2-7; D possibly uses TRBD1 or TRBD2 (5 bases each). Between the trimmed V and J ends, which lost 5 bases and 3 bases, there was a span of 18 bases. From germline, CDR1 is SGHRS and CDR2 YFSETQ. The CDR3 runs 15 residues. The full variable domain, rest sourced from reference TRBV5-1 and TRBJ2-7, is KAGVTQTPRYLIKTRGQQVTLSCSPISGHRSVSWYQQTPGQGLQFLFEYFSETQRNKGNFPGRFSGRQFSNSRSEMNVSTLELGDSALYLCASSSHSSGGYEQYFGPGTRLTVT.

This clonotype appeared many times. The chain uses TRBV10-2 and TRBJ2-7, with D possibly TRBD2 on 5 matching bases. The germline V gene has CDR1 WSHSY and CDR2 SAAADI. The CDR3 totals 14 residues. V lost 3 bases, J lost 0 bases, and 9 bases lay in between. The CDR3 sequence: CASSDSAVSYEQYF. The CDR3 region has the DNA TGCGCCAGCAGTGACTCAGCGGTCTCCTACGAGCAGTACTTC.

The rearrangement uses TRBV10-3 and TRBJ2-4, with a possible D match to TRBD1 (6 bases). The germline gives CDR1 ENHRY, CDR2 SYGVKD. This CDR3 region has 15 residues. The V and J ends lost 0 bases and 4 bases respectively, with 10 bases between them. CDR3 sequence reads: CAISESNREKNIQYF. The CDR3 coding sequence is TGTGCCATCAGTGAGTCTAACAGGGAAAAAAACATTCAGTACTTC.

This clonotype was seen just once. The rearrangement links TRBV20-1 to TRBJ2-7; 10 bases agree with TRBD2. The V segment lost 2 bases and the J segment 2 bases; nucleotides outside the gene matches: 6. Germline assignment: CDR1 DFQATT and CDR2 SNEGSKA (reference sequence). The CDR3 runs to 15 residues. The DNA of the CDR3 is TGCAGTGCTAGAAATCCAAGCGGGGGGGCCTACGAGCAGTACTTC. Its translation: CSARNPSGGAYEQYF.

This clonotype was counted only a few times. The V call is TRBV9, the J call TRBJ2-2; 7 bases agree with TRBD1. Germline lookup yields CDR1 SGDLS and CDR2 YYNGEE. Losses at the gene ends were 2 bases for V and 1 base for J; bases not matched to a gene: 23. The CDR3 has 22 amino acids. CDR3 DNA: TGTGCCAGCAGCGTCTGGGGGAGTCCCCTGCTCGACAGGGATGTGAACACCGGGGAGCTGTTTTTT. Encoded protein: CASSVWGSPLLDRDVNTGELFF. Using reference TRBV9 and TRBJ2-2 for the parts outside the CDR3, the full variable domain is DSGVTQTPKHLITATGQRVTLRCSPRSGDLSVYWYQQSLDQGLQFLIQYYNGEERAKGNILERFSAQQFPDLHSELNLSSLELGDSALYFCASSVWGSPLLDRDVNTGELFFGEGSRLTVL.

The chain uses TRBV5-7 and TRBJ2-3, with 8 bases aligning to TRBD1. TRBV5-7 is treated as an ORF (open reading frame) with a function not yet certain. There are 17 residues in the CDR3. J lost 2 bases, V lost 0 bases, and 8 bases had no gene match. DNA of the CDR3: TGTGCCAGCAGCTTGGAGTGGGCAGGGGGCTTCACAGATACGCAGTATTTT. Its protein product is CASSLEWAGGFTDTQYF.

The rearrangement joins TRBV20-1 to TRBJ2-5, with 10 positions matching TRBD2. The J call may not be correct, given that the DNA end is closer to TRBJ2-1. Germline V lookup: CDR1 DFQATT, CDR2 SNEGSKA (reference sequence). The CDR3 runs 18 residues. The CDR3, as DNA: TGCAGTGCTAGAGATAGTTCCGGGACTAGCGCACCTTACAATGAGCAGTTCTTC. Translation gives CSARDSSGTSAPYNEQFF.

The chain is built from TRBV5-1 and TRBJ2-7; TRBD2 matches 10 bases. CDR3 length: 17 amino acids. Unmatched junction bases numbered 6, after V lost 0 bases and J lost 0 bases. The germline V gene encodes CDR1 SGHRS and CDR2 YFSETQ. The CDR3 coding sequence is TGCGCCAGCAGCTTGGGTTCTAGCGGGGGCCCCTCCTACGAGCAGTACTTC. It codes for CASSLGSSGGPSYEQYF. Filled out from reference TRBV5-1 and TRBJ2-7, the complete variable domain reads KAGVTQTPRYLIKTRGQQVTLSCSPISGHRSVSWYQQTPGQGLQFLFEYFSETQRNKGNFPGRFSGRQFSNSRSEMNVSTLELGDSALYLCASSLGSSGGPSYEQYFGPGTRLTVT.

This clonotype came up a few times. The chain carries TRBV28 and TRBJ2-5; perhaps TRBD1 as D (5 bases). The J call may be incorrect, as the DNA end agrees better with TRBJ2-7. Germline V gene lookup returns CDR1 MDHEN and CDR2 SYDVKM. This CDR3 spans 19 amino acids. The CDR3 region has the DNA TGTGCCAGCAGTGCCACCCACAGGAGACAAGCGTCCTTGGCCTACGAGCAGTACTTC. Protein sequence: CASSATHRRQASLAYEQYF.

The chain links TRBV7-9 to TRBJ1-2; D might be TRBD1 (6 bases). Looked up from germline, CDR1 is SEHNR and CDR2 is FQNEAQ (reference sequence). V was cut by 1 base and J by 8 bases, with 14 bases left in between. The length of the CDR3 is 14 residues. The CDR3 DNA follows: TGTGCCAGCAGCTTAGGGACAGCCCATGTGGGCTACACCTTC. Encoded protein: CASSLGTAHVGYTF.

This clonotype came up a few times. The rearrangement uses TRBV28 and TRBJ2-1; D might be TRBD2 (7 bases). V lost 4 bases, J lost 0 bases, and 13 bases lay in between. Germline lookup yields CDR1 MDHEN and CDR2 SYDVKM. This CDR3 region has 16 residues. CDR3 in DNA: TGTGCCAGCAGTTCCTGGGGGGGCAGCTCCTACAATGAGCAGTTCTTC. Its protein product is CASSSWGGSSYNEQFF. The full variable domain, completed using reference TRBV28 and TRBJ2-1, is DVKVTQSSRYLVKRTGEKVFLECVQDMDHENMFWYRQDPGLGLRLIYFSYDVKMKEKGDIPEGYSVSREKKERFSLILESASTNQTSMYLCASSSWGGSSYNEQFFGPGTRLTVL.

This clonotype was found a few times. The junction differs from germline at one of its ends, possibly a read error. This sequence joins TRBV2 and TRBJ1-5, with a possible D match to TRBD1 (5 bases). Germline V gives CDR1 SNHLY, CDR2 FYNNEI. This CDR3 spans 14 amino acids. This chain's CDR3 is CASSEGRGYQPQHF. The CDR3 coding sequence is TGTGCCAGCAGCGAAGGGAGGGGTTATCAGCCCCAGCATTTT.

The gene calls are TRBV28 and TRBJ2-5; 8 bases match TRBD2. This CDR3 is built from 15 residues. The ends lost 6 bases at V and 5 bases at J; junction bases unmatched: 11. Germline CDR1 is MDHEN and CDR2 is SYDVKM. The CDR3 coding sequence is TGTGCCAGCAGCCGTCCCGGAGCGGGGGAGGAGACCCAGTACTTC. It codes for CASSRPGAGEETQYF.

This clonotype was seen more than once but under ten times. The chain employs TRBV24-1 and TRBJ2-2, with D possibly being TRBD1 or TRBD2 (5 bases each). The CDR3 runs 17 residues. Trimming removed 4 bases from V and 3 bases from J, with 17 bases in between. Germline CDR1 reads KGHDR; CDR2 reads SFDVKD. CDR3 amino acids: CATSETRWDLHTGELFF. The CDR3, as DNA: TGTGCCACCAGTGAAACCCGGTGGGACCTTCACACCGGGGAGCTGTTTTTT.

The V call is TRBV5-1, the J call TRBJ2-1; weak D call: TRBD1 (5 bases). Germline CDR1 is SGHRS and CDR2 is YFSETQ. Deletions cut 0 bases from V and 6 bases from J, with 10 bases between. There are 14 residues in the CDR3. DNA of the CDR3: TGCGCCAGCAGCTTGGTGGGGCGAGGCAATGAGCAGTTCTTC. Translated: CASSLVGRGNEQFF.

This clonotype has a handful of counts. The chain has TRBV7-9 and TRBJ1-2; 10 bases match TRBD1. This CDR3 has 18 residues. Germline lookup yields CDR1 SEHNR and CDR2 FQNEAQ (reference sequence). After removal of 4 bases from V and 4 bases from J, the junction contained 15 bases not matched to a gene. CDR3 nucleotide sequence: TGTGCCAGCAGCTCACGCCCCGGGACAGGGGTTTGTTTCTATGGCTACACCTTC. Translated, it gives CASSSRPGTGVCFYGYTF.

This clonotype was detected only a few times. This sequence joins TRBV25-1 and TRBJ2-3, with unresolved D. V was trimmed by 4 bases and J by 0 bases, leaving 8 bases between them. The length of the CDR3 is 14 residues. The germline gives CDR1 MGHDK, CDR2 SYGVNS. The CDR3 is CASSGDISTDTQYF. CDR3 in DNA: TGTGCCAGCAGTGGGGATATAAGCACAGATACGCAGTATTTT.

The chain recombines TRBV7-8 with TRBJ2-7; TRBD1 agrees at 8 bases. Trimming removed 5 bases from V and 8 bases from J; junction bases left unmatched: 14. The germline V gene has CDR1 SGHVS and CDR2 FQNEAQ. This CDR3 region has 15 residues. The CDR3 loop is CASSPVGTGPPKQYF. The CDR3 DNA follows: TGTGCCAGCAGCCCCGTCGGGACAGGCCCCCCGAAGCAGTACTTC.

This clonotype was observed a single time. V gene TRBV30 combines with J gene TRBJ1-4; D perhaps matches TRBD1 (5 bases). The germline V gene has CDR1 GTSNPN and CDR2 SVGIG (reference sequence). Trimming removed 5 bases from V and 7 bases from J, with 17 bases in between. The CDR3 sequence is 14 residues long. The CDR3 sequence is CAWAVQVGSEKLFF. The CDR3 nucleotides read TGTGCCTGGGCCGTACAGGTCGGAAGTGAAAAACTGTTTTTT.

CDR3 region: CAISERLEETQYF. Written as DNA, the CDR3 is TGTGCCATCAGTGAGCGGCTAGAGGAGACCCAGTACTTC. The V and J genes are TRBV10-3 and TRBJ2-5; D gene uncertain. Looked up from germline, CDR1 is ENHRY and CDR2 is SYGVKD. The germline V and J ends were trimmed by 2 bases and 5 bases, with 9 bases remaining between them. The CDR3 is 13 amino acids.